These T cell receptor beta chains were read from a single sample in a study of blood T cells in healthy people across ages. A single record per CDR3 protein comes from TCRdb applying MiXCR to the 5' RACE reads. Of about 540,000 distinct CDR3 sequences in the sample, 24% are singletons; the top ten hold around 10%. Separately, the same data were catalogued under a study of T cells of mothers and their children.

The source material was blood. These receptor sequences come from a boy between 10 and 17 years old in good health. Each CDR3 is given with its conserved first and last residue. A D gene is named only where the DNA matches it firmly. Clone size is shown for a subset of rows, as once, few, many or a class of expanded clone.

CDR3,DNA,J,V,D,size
CASSWGDRELFHLDYEQYF,TGCGCCAGCAGCTGGGGGGACAGGGAACTCTTTCATTTGGACTACGAGCAGTACTTC,TRBJ2-7,TRBV5-1,TRBD1,few
CASSVTSADTQYF,TGTGCCAGCAGCGTGACAAGCGCAGATACGCAGTATTTT,TRBJ2-3,TRBV7-9,-,many
CSAKGRGTDTQYF,TGCAGTGCTAAAGGACGGGGCACAGATACGCAGTATTTT,TRBJ2-3,TRBV20-1,-,-
CASSGLDQSEQYF,TGTGCCAGCAGCGGACTAGATCAATCCGAGCAGTACTTC,TRBJ2-7,TRBV27,TRBD2,-
CASSPRTGRDSEAFF,TGCGCCAGCAGCCCCCGGACAGGGAGGGATTCTGAAGCTTTCTTT,TRBJ1-1,TRBV5-1,TRBD1,few
CASSPVVFLDSSTDTQYF,TGTGCCAGCAGCCCGGTCGTTTTTTTGGACAGCAGCACAGATACGCAGTATTTT,TRBJ2-3,TRBV11-2,-,-
CASSLNGVNQPQHF,TGTGCCAGCAGTTTAAACGGCGTCAATCAGCCCCAGCATTTT,TRBJ1-5,TRBV12-3/TRBV12-4,-,-
CASSPRGQLFNYGYTF,TGCGCCAGCAGCCCCAGGGGACAGCTATTTAACTATGGCTACACCTTC,TRBJ1-2,TRBV5-1,TRBD1,few
CSASVLAGPTYNEQFF,TGCAGTGCTAGTGTCCTAGCGGGGCCCACTTACAATGAGCAGTTCTTC,TRBJ2-1,TRBV20-1,TRBD2,-
CASSLIRGSKAFF,TGTGCCAGCTCCCTGATTCGAGGGAGTAAAGCTTTCTTT,TRBJ1-1,TRBV28,-,-
CASSPGTGNLEQYF,TGTGCCAGCAGTCCTGGGACAGGGAATCTCGAGCAGTACTTC,TRBJ2-7,TRBV6-2/TRBV6-3,TRBD1,few
CASSGGVVSYEQYF,TGCGCCAGCAGCGGAGGGGTCGTATCCTACGAGCAGTACTTC,TRBJ2-7,TRBV5-1,-,many
CASSLADYTSTDTQYF,TGTGCCAGCAGCTTAGCCGACTATACAAGCACAGATACGCAGTATTTT,TRBJ2-3,TRBV7-8,-,many
CSAPPSSSGRPHEQYF,TGCAGTGCTCCACCCTCTTCTAGCGGGAGGCCCCACGAGCAGTACTTC,TRBJ2-7,TRBV20-1,TRBD2,-
CASSQSGGETYEQYF,TGCGCCAGCAGCCAATCAGGGGGCGAGACCTACGAGCAGTACTTC,TRBJ2-7,TRBV4-3,TRBD1,few
CASNPRDYGYTF,TGTGCCAGCAACCCCAGGGACTATGGCTACACCTTC,TRBJ1-2,TRBV2,-,-
CSARLAGARYEQYF,TGCAGTGCCCGACTAGCGGGAGCTCGCTACGAGCAGTACTTC,TRBJ2-7,TRBV20-1,TRBD2,-
CASSDRFYGYTF,TGTGCCAGCAGCGACCGGTTCTATGGCTACACCTTC,TRBJ1-2,TRBV5-6,-,-
CASSQDRFKGMSSYNEQFF,TGCGCCAGCAGCCAAGATCGGTTTAAAGGAATGAGCTCCTACAATGAGCAGTTCTTC,TRBJ2-1,TRBV4-3,-,-
CSVRLRNTEAFF,TGCAGCGTTAGGCTACGGAACACTGAAGCTTTCTTT,TRBJ1-1,TRBV29-1,-,-
CASSQAGTSGGHEQYF,TGCGCCAGCAGCCAAGCCGGGACTAGCGGGGGCCACGAGCAGTACTTC,TRBJ2-7,TRBV4-3,TRBD2,many
CASSALASGQETQYF,TGTGCCAGCAGCGCCTTGGCTAGCGGGCAAGAGACCCAGTACTTC,TRBJ2-5,TRBV6-5,TRBD2,-
CASSLRGLTLTTNEKLFF,TGTGCCAGCTCACTACGGGGACTGACGCTTACAACTAATGAAAAACTGTTTTTT,TRBJ1-4,TRBV18,-,few
CSSSLRTTDTQYF,TGCTCCAGCAGCCTTAGGACCACAGATACGCAGTATTTT,TRBJ2-3,TRBV5-1,-,-
CASSLFQTDSPLHF,TGTGCCAGCAGCTTGTTCCAGACAGATTCACCCCTCCACTTT,TRBJ1-6,TRBV5-6,-,-
CASSLISGTPTYEQYF,TGTGCCAGCAGCCTCATCTCCGGGACACCTACCTACGAGCAGTACTTC,TRBJ2-7,TRBV7-2,-,-
CSVRENTEAFF,TGCAGCGTTAGGGAGAACACTGAAGCTTTCTTT,TRBJ1-1,TRBV29-1,-,-
CASRDSEGDEKLFF,TGTGCCAGCAGGGATTCTGAGGGGGATGAAAAACTGTTTTTT,TRBJ1-4,TRBV7-3,-,-
CASSLFRDSTDTQYF,TGTGCCAGCAGTTTATTCCGGGATTCCACAGATACCCAGTACTTC,TRBJ2-5,TRBV28,-,-
CSAAFGSRETQYF,TGCAGTGCTGCCTTCGGGTCCCGGGAGACCCAGTACTTC,TRBJ2-5,TRBV20-1,-,-
CASSLATSGSWVAKNIQYF,TGTGCCAGCAGCTTAGCGACTAGCGGGAGCTGGGTAGCGAAAAACATTCAGTACTTC,TRBJ2-4,TRBV7-2,TRBD2,-
CASSYTGTGELFF,TGTGCCAGCAGTTACACAGGGACCGGGGAGCTGTTTTTT,TRBJ2-2,TRBV6-5,-,few
CASSPPGLAIKTQYF,TGTGCCAGCAGTCCTCCGGGACTAGCGATAAAGACCCAGTACTTC,TRBJ2-5,TRBV27,TRBD2,-
CSVGLGSGSVYEQYF,TGCAGCGTTGGGTTGGGTAGCGGGAGTGTATACGAGCAGTACTTC,TRBJ2-7,TRBV29-1,TRBD2,few
CASSLTLDWEETQYF,TGCGCCAGCAGCTTAACCCTGGACTGGGAAGAGACCCAGTACTTC,TRBJ2-5,TRBV4-3,-,-
CASSVVGEMEETQYF,TGTGCCAGCAGCGTAGTAGGGGAGATGGAAGAGACCCAGTACTTC,TRBJ2-5,TRBV9,-,once
CASKQGVGSTEAFF,TGTGCCAGCAAACAGGGGGTAGGTTCGACTGAAGCTTTCTTT,TRBJ1-1,TRBV6-2/TRBV6-3,TRBD1,-
CASSNRGAGETQYF,TGTGCCAGCAGCAATAGGGGGGCCGGTGAGACCCAGTACTTC,TRBJ2-5,TRBV3-1,-,few
CSVEVLAGGQETQYF,TGCAGCGTTGAAGTCTTAGCGGGGGGCCAAGAGACCCAGTACTTC,TRBJ2-5,TRBV29-1,TRBD2,few
CASSSSVGLAGGRWYF,TGTGCCAGCAGCTCTTCCGTGGGACTAGCGGGAGGCCGGTGGTACTTC,TRBJ2-5,TRBV7-9,TRBD2,few
CASSQASRTQYF,TGCGCCAGCAGCCAGGCCTCGAGGACCCAGTACTTC,TRBJ2-5,TRBV4-3,-,few
CAGSEATNNEQFF,TGTGCCGGCAGTGAAGCTACCAACAATGAGCAGTTCTTC,TRBJ2-1,TRBV6-4,-,-
CASSSERTVRPQHF,TGTGCCAGCAGTTCGGAGAGGACGGTTCGACCCCAGCATTTT,TRBJ1-5,TRBV28,-,-
CARGWGRRVPGELFF,TGTGCCAGGGGTTGGGGGAGACGTGTACCCGGGGAGCTGTTTTTT,TRBJ2-2,TRBV6-4,-,few
CSARDPGWGEQYF,TGCAGTGCTAGAGATCCGGGATGGGGCGAGCAGTACTTC,TRBJ2-7,TRBV20-1,-,-
CASSQVTDFTEAFF,TGCGCCAGCAGCCAAGTCACAGATTTCACTGAAGCTTTCTTT,TRBJ1-1,TRBV4-1,-,-
CASRLRQAPNEKLFF,TGTGCCAGCAGGCTTAGGCAAGCACCTAATGAAAAACTGTTTTTT,TRBJ1-4,TRBV7-2,-,-
CASRIRDSVYEQYF,TGTGCCAGCAGAATCCGGGACTCAGTCTACGAGCAGTACTTC,TRBJ2-7,TRBV6-2/TRBV6-3,-,few
CASNNSPGTGTDSYEQYF,TGTGCCAGCAACAACTCCCCCGGAACCGGGACAGACAGCTACGAGCAGTACTTC,TRBJ2-7,TRBV7-9,TRBD1,few
CAGSLSGEETQCF,TGTGCCGGCAGCCTTTCTGGCGAGGAGACCCAGTGCTTC,TRBJ2-5,TRBV9,-,-
CASSFRLATDTQYF,TGTGCCAGCAGTTTTCGGCTAGCGACAGATACGCAGTATTTT,TRBJ2-3,TRBV12-3/TRBV12-4,-,-
CASSQSLTGELFF,TGTGCCAGCAGCCAGAGCTTGACCGGGGAGCTGTTTTTT,TRBJ2-2,TRBV4-2,-,few
CSARTSLLGTNEKLFF,TGCAGTGCTCGGACATCCCTTTTAGGGACTAATGAAAAACTGTTTTTT,TRBJ1-4,TRBV20-1,-,-
CASRNSGSAKNIQYF,TGTGCCAGCAGGAATAGTGGTTCGGCCAAAAACATTCAGTACTTC,TRBJ2-4,TRBV6-2/TRBV6-3,-,few
CASNPLDREPTGELFF,TGTGCCAGCAATCCCCTGGACAGGGAGCCCACCGGGGAGCTGTTTTTT,TRBJ2-2,TRBV6-2/TRBV6-3,TRBD1,many